This T cell receptor beta chain came from a study of cytomegalovirus exposure and HLA in healthy donors. This CDR3 has 13 residues. After removal of 5 bases from V and 4 bases from J, the junction contained 3 bases not matched to a gene. Germline V lookup: CDR1 MNHEY, CDR2 SVGAGI. In the case of this clone: The antigen remains undetermined.

PCR employed 60 Vbeta and 13 Jbeta primers. Sequencing used immunoSEQ multiplex PCR; TCRdb keeps in-frame clones, though not all of them. This table holds approximately 110,000 clones, 65% to 85% found once. Study outcomes and limitations: In a later analysis, at a false discovery rate of 0.05, 15,000 to 20,000 TCR beta sequences were associated with HLA alleles.

V usage is TRBV6-5 and J usage is TRBJ2-5; 8 bases line up with TRBD1. The sample comprised PBMCs. The receptor was derived from a man aged 18 to 30 in good health and CMV-seronegative. The CDR3 loop is CASSGTGTETQYF. The CDR3 nucleotides are TGTGCCAGCAGTGGGACAGGTACAGAGACCCAGTACTTC.